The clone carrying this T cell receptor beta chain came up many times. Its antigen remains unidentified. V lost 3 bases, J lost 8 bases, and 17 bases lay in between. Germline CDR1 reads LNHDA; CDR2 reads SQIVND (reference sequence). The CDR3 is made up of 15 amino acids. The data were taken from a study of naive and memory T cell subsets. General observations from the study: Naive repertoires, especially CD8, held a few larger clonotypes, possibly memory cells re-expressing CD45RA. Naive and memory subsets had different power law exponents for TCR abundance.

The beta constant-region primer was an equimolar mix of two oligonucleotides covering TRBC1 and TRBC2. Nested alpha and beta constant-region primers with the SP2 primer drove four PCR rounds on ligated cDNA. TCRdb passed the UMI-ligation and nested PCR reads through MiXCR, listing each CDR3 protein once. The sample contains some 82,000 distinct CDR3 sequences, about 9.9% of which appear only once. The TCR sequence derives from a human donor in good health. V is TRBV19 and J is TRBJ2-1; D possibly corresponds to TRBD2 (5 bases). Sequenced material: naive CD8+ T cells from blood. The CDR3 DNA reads TGTGCCAGTAGTATTGAGGATAGCGTGATCGATGAGCAGTTCTTC. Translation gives CASSIEDSVIDEQFF.